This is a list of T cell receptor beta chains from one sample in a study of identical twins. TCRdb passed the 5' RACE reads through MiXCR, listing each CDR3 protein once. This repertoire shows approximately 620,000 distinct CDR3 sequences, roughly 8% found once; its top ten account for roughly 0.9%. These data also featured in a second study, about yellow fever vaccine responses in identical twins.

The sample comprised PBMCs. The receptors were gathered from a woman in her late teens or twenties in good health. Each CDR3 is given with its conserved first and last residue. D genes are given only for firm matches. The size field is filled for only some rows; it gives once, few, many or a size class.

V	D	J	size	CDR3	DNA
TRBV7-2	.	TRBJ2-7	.	CASSLAAHLLDYEQYF	TGTGCCAGCAGCTTAGCAGCACATCTATTGGACTACGAGCAGTACTTC
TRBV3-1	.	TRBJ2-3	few	CASSPGHGNTDTQYF	TGTGCCAGCAGCCCGGGCCACGGTAACACAGATACGCAGTATTTT
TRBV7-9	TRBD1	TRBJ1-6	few	CASSSPDRGKNSPLHF	TGTGCCAGCAGCTCACCCGACAGGGGAAAGAATTCACCCCTCCACTTT
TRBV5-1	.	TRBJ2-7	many	CASSESYEQYF	TGCGCCAGCAGCGAGTCCTACGAGCAGTACTTC
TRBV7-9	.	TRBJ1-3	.	CASRPRTISGNTIYF	TGTGCCAGCAGACCCCGGACGATCTCTGGAAACACCATATATTTT
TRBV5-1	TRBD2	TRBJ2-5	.	CASSSLSGGSEETQYF	TGCGCCAGCAGCTCGCTTAGCGGGGGGTCCGAAGAGACCCAGTACTTC
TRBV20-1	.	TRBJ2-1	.	CSARVAGLLLNEQFF	TGCAGTGCTAGAGTGGCTGGACTACTACTCAATGAGCAGTTCTTC
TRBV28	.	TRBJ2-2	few	CASSLSQPGELFF	TGTGCCAGCAGTTTGTCGCAGCCCGGGGAGCTGTTTTTT
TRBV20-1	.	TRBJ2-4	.	CSALEWAEDIQYF	TGCAGTGCCCTGGAATGGGCAGAAGACATTCAGTACTTC
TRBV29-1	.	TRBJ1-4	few	CSVGGGDEKLFF	TGCAGCGTTGGTGGGGGGGATGAAAAACTGTTTTTT
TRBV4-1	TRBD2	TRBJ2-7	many	CASSQVDLGLASHHEQYF	TGCGCCAGCAGCCAAGTAGATTTAGGACTAGCTTCTCACCACGAGCAGTACTTC
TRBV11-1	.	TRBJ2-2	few	CASSRRGFGLFF	TGTGCCAGCAGCCGCCGGGGTTTTGGGCTGTTTTTT
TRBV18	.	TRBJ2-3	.	CASSPSTQLIDTQYF	TGTGCCAGCTCACCCTCGACCCAGCTCATTGATACGCAGTATTTT
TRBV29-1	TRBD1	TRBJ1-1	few	CSGRTGMNTEAFF	TGCAGCGGACGGACAGGGATGAACACTGAAGCTTTCTTT
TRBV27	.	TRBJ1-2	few	CASSFNGQDVGYGYTF	TGTGCCAGCAGTTTCAATGGTCAGGATGTGGGGTATGGCTACACCTTC
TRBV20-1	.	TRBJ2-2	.	CSARGKGLLGELFF	TGCAGTGCTAGAGGCAAAGGACTATTAGGGGAGCTGTTTTTT
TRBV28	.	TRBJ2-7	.	CAYRARGGYEQYF	TGTGCCTATAGGGCTAGAGGGGGCTACGAGCAGTACTTC
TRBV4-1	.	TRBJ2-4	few	CASSQGTLAKNIQYF	TGCGCCAGCAGCCAAGGTACACTAGCCAAAAACATTCAGTACTTC
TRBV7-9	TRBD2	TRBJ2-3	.	CASSFLAGRGDTQYF	TGTGCCAGCAGCTTTTTAGCGGGAAGGGGGGATACGCAGTATTTT
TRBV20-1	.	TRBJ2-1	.	CSARGGGAFGNEQFF	TGCAGTGCTAGAGGTGGGGGAGCCTTCGGGAATGAGCAGTTCTTC
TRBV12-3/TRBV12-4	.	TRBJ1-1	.	CASSSRFNTEAFF	TGTGCCAGCAGTTCCCGATTCAACACTGAAGCTTTCTTT
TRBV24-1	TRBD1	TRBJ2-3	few	CATSDFRRGPGTDTQYF	TGTGCCACCAGTGATTTTCGAAGGGGGCCGGGCACAGATACGCAGTATTTT
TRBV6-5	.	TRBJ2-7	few	CASSYPTGFGEQYF	TGTGCCAGCAGTTACCCGACAGGTTTTGGGGAGCAGTACTTC
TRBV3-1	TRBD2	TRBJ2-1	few	CASANLEQGLAGFEQFF	TGTGCCAGCGCCAACCTAGAACAAGGTCTAGCGGGATTTGAGCAGTTCTTC
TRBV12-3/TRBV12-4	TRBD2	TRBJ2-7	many	CASIPGLATGVVYEQYF	TGTGCCAGCATTCCGGGACTAGCGACGGGAGTGGTCTACGAGCAGTACTTC
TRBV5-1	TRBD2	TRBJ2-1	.	CASSFQLAGGLTNEQFF	TGCGCCAGCAGCTTCCAACTAGCGGGGGGCCTAACCAATGAGCAGTTCTTC
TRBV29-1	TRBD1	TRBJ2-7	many	CSGDRVGTYEQYF	TGCAGCGGTGACAGGGTAGGAACCTACGAGCAGTACTTC
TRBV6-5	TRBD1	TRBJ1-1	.	CASSSETGRNTEAFF	TGTGCCAGCAGTTCTGAGACAGGGAGGAATACTGAAGCTTTCTTT
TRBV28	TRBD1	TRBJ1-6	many	CASSFRQGSLHNSPLHF	TGTGCCAGCAGCTTTAGACAGGGGTCTTTACATAATTCACCCCTCCACTTT
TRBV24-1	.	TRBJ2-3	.	CATSDFAGFKTDTQYF	TGTGCCACCAGTGATTTCGCAGGATTCAAGACAGATACGCAGTATTTT
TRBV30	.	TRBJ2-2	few	CAWRGLEYTGELFF	TGTGCCTGGAGGGGGCTAGAGTACACCGGGGAGCTGTTTTTT
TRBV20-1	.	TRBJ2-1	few	CSASRMNNEQFF	TGCAGTGCTAGCAGAATGAACAATGAGCAGTTCTTC
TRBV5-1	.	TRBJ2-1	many	CAIYSLPSSYNEQFF	TGCGCCATTTACTCCTTACCGAGCTCCTACAATGAGCAGTTCTTC
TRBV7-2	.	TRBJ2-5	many	CASSLEAGWETQYF	TGTGCCAGCAGCTTAGAGGCAGGGTGGGAGACCCAGTACTTC
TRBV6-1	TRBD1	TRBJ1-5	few	CASRFCQGAAMGCNQPQHF	TGTGCCAGCAGGTTCTGCCAGGGGGCGGCAATGGGCTGCAATCAGCCCCAGCATTTT
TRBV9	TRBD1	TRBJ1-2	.	CASSPRGGRGTYGYTF	TGTGCCAGCAGCCCTAGGGGTGGCAGGGGGACCTATGGCTACACCTTC
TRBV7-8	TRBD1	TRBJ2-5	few	CASSTGQTQQETQYF	TGTGCCAGCAGCACGGGACAGACTCAACAAGAGACCCAGTACTTC
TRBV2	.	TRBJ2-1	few	CASSVRARHLDRQFF	TGTGCCAGCAGTGTACGCGCGAGGCACTTGGACCGGCAGTTCTTC
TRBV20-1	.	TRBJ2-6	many	CSARDGSSGANVLTF	TGCAGTGCTAGAGATGGAAGCTCTGGGGCCAACGTCCTGACTTTC
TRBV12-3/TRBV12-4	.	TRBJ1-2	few	CASSSGALGGGYTF	TGTGCCAGCAGTTCAGGCGCTCTGGGGGGCGGCTACACCTTC
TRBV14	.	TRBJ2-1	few	CASSQDSQTSWEQFF	TGTGCCAGCAGCCAAGATTCCCAGACTAGTTGGGAGCAGTTCTTC
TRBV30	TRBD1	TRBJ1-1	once	CAWGTGNTEAFF	TGTGCCTGGGGGACAGGGAACACTGAAGCTTTCTTT